This T cell receptor (beta chain) originates from a study of blood T cell repertoires in COVID-19. Study summary: The United States, Italy and Spain were the sources of the acute and convalescent COVID-19 samples.

The germline V gene has CDR1 MNHEY and CDR2 SVGAGI. This CDR3 spans 15 amino acids. V dropped 7 bases and J dropped 4; count of bases not matched to a gene: 11. Sequenced by immunoSEQ multiplex PCR; TCRdb stores in-frame clones only, minus some. The data hold about 250,000 clones, with over 85% observed a single time. The chain couples TRBV6-5 to TRBJ2-7; 9 positions match TRBD2. The sample comprised PBMCs or T cells enriched from blood (not recorded which). This receptor was obtained from a young woman with acute COVID-19. For the CDR3, the DNA is TGTGCCAGCACTACCCTGGCGGGGGGGCCGTACGAGCAGTACTTC. Translated, it gives CASTTLAGGPYEQYF.